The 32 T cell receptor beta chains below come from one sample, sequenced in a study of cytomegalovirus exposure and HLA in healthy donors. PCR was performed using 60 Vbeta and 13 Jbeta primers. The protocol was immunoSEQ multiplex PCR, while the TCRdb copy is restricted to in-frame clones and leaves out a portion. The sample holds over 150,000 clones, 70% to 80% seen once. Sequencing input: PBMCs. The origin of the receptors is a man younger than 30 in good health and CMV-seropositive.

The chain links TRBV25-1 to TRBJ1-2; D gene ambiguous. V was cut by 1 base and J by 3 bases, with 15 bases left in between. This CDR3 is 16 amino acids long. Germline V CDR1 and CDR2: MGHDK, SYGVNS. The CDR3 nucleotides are TGTGCCAGCAGTGAATTAGGTCAGGATCATTACTATGGCTACACCTTC. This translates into CASSELGQDHYYGYTF.

Here the CDR3 DNA reads TGTGCCACCAGCAGAACGACCGGGACTAGCGGATACGAGCAGTACTTC. Protein sequence: CATSRTTGTSGYEQYF. The chain recombines TRBV15 with TRBJ2-7, with 11 positions matching TRBD2. CDR3 length: 16 residues. After removal of 2 bases from V and 4 bases from J, the junction contained 7 bases not matched to a gene. Germline CDR1 LNHNV, CDR2 YYDKDF (reference sequence). Complete variable domain (other parts from reference TRBV15 and TRBJ2-7): DAMVIQNPRYQVTQFGKPVTLSCSQTLNHNVMYWYQQKSSQAPKLLFHYYDKDFNNEADTPDNFQSRRPNTSFCFLDIRSPGLGDTAMYLCATSRTTGTSGYEQYFGPGTRLTVT.

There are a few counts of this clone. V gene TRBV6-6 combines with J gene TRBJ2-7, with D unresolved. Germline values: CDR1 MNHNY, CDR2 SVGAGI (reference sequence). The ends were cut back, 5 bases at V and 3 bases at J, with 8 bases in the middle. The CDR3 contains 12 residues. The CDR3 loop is CASSDIIYEQYF. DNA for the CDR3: TGTGCCAGCAGTGACATAATCTACGAGCAGTACTTC.

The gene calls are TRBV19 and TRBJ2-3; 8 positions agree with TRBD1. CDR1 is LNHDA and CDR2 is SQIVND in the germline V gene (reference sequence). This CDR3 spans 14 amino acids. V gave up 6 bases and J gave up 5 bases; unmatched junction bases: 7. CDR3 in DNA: TGTGCCAGTAGCATGGACAGGGACGGAGATACGCAGTATTTT. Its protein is CASSMDRDGDTQYF.

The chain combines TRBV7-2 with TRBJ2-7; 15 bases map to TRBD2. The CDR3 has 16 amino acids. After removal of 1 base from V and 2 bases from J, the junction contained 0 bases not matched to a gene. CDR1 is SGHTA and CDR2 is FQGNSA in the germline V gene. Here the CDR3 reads CASSLGTSGGAYEQYF. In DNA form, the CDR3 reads TGTGCCAGCAGCTTAGGGACTAGCGGGGGGGCCTACGAGCAGTACTTC.

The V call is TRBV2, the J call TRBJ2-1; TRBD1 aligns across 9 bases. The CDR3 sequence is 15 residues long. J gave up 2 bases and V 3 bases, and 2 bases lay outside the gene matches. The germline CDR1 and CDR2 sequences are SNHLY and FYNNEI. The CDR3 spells CASSDYRGPYNEQFF. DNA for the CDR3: TGTGCCAGCAGTGATTACAGGGGGCCCTACAATGAGCAGTTCTTC.

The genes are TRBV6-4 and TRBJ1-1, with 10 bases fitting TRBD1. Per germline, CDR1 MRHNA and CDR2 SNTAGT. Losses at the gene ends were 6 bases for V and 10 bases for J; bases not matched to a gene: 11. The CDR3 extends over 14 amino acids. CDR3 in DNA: TGTGCCAGCAGCGAGACGACAGGGGGCAATGGAGCTTTCTTT. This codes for CASSETTGGNGAFF.

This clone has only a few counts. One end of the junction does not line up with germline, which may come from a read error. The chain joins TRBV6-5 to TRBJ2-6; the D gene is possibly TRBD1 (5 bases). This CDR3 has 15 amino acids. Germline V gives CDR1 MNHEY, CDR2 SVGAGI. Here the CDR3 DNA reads TGTGCCAGCAGTTCCATCAAGTCTGGGGCCAACGGCCTGACTTTC. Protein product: CASSSIKSGANGLTF.

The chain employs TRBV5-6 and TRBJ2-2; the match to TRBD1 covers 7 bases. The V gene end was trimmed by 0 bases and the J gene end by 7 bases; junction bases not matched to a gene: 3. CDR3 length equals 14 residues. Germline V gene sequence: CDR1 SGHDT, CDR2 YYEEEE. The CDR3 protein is CASSLGQGNGELFF. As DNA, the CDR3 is TGTGCCAGCAGCTTGGGACAGGGTAACGGGGAGCTGTTTTTT.

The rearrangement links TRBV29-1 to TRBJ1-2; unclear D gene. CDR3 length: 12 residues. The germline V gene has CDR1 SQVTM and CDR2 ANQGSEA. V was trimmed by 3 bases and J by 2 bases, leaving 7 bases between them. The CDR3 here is CSVDWQNYGYTF. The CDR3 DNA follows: TGCAGCGTTGATTGGCAGAACTATGGCTACACCTTC.

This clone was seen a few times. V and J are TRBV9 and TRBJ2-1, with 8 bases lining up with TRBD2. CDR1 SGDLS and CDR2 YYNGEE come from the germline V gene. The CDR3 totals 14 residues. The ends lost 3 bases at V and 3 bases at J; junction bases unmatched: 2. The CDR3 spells CASSAGGVYNEQFF. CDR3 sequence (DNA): TGTGCCAGCAGCGCCGGGGGGGTCTACAATGAGCAGTTCTTC.

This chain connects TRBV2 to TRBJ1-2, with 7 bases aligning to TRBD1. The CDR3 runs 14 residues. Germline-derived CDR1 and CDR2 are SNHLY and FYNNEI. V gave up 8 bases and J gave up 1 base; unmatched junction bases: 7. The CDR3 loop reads CASGRAGGNYGYTF. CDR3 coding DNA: TGTGCCAGCGGGCGGGCAGGGGGTAACTATGGCTACACCTTC.

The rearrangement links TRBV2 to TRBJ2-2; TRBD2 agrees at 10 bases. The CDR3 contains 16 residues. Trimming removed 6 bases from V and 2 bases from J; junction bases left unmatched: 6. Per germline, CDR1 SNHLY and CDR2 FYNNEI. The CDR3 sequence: CASRRTSGVNTGELFF. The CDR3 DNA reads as TGTGCCAGCAGAAGAACTAGCGGGGTTAACACCGGGGAGCTGTTTTTT.

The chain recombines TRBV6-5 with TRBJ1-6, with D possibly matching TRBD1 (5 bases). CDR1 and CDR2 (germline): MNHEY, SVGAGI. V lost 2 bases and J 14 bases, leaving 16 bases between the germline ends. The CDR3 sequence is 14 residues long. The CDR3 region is CASSYLDTSRTLHF. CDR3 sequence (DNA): TGTGCCAGCAGTTACCTGGACACTTCTCGAACCCTCCACTTT.

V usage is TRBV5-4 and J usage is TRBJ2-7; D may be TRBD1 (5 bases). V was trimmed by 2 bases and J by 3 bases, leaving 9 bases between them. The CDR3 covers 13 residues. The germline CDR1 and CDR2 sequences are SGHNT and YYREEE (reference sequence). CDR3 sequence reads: CASSFDRNYEQYF. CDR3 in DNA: TGTGCCAGCAGCTTCGACAGAAACTACGAGCAGTACTTC. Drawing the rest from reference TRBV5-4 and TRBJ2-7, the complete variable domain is ETGVTQSPTHLIKTRGQQVTLRCSSQSGHNTVSWYQQALGQGPQFIFQYYREEENGRGNFPPRFSGLQFPNYSSELNVNALELDDSALYLCASSFDRNYEQYFGPGTRLTVT.

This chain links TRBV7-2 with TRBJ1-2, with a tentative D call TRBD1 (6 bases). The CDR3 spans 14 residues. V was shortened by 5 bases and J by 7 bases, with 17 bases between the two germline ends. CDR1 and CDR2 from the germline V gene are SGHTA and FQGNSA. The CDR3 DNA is TGTGCCAGCAGCCCCAGGGGCGGCCGGAGTGGCTACACCTTC. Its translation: CASSPRGGRSGYTF.

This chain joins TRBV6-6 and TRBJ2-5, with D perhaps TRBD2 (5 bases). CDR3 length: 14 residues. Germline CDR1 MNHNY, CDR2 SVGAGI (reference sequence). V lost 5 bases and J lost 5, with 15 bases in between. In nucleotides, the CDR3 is TGTGCCAGCAGTCTAGCATCTCTCAGGGAGACCCAGTACTTC. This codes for CASSLASLRETQYF.

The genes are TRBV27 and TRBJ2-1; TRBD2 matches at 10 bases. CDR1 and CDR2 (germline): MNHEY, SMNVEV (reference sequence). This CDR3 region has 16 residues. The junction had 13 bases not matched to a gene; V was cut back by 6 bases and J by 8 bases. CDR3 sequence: CASRGSGGAFSHEQFF. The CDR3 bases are TGTGCCAGCAGAGGAAGCGGGGGGGCGTTCAGCCATGAGCAGTTCTTC.

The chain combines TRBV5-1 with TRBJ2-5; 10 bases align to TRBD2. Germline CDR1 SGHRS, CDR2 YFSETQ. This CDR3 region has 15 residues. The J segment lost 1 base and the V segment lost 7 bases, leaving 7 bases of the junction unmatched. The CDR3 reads CASATSGISQETQYF. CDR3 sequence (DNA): TGCGCCAGCGCTACTAGCGGGATTTCCCAAGAGACCCAGTACTTC.

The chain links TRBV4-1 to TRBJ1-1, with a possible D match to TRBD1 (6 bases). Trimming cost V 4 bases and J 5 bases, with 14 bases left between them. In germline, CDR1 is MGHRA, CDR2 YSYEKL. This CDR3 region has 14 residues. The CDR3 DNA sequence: TGCGCCAGCAGCCTTTTTTTCGGGACAACTGAAGCTTTCTTT. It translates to CASSLFFGTTEAFF.

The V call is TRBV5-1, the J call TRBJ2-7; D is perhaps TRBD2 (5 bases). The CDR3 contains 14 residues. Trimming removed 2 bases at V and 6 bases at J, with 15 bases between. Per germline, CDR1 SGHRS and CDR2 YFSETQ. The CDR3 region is CASSLELEPAEQYF. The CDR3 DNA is TGCGCCAGCAGCTTAGAACTAGAGCCAGCCGAGCAGTACTTC. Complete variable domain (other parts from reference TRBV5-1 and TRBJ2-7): KAGVTQTPRYLIKTRGQQVTLSCSPISGHRSVSWYQQTPGQGLQFLFEYFSETQRNKGNFPGRFSGRQFSNSRSEMNVSTLELGDSALYLCASSLELEPAEQYFGPGTRLTVT.

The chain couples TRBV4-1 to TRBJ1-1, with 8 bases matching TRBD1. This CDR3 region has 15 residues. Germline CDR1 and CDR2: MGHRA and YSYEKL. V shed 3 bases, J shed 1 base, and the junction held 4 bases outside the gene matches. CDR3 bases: TGCGCCAGCAGCCACGACGACAGGGGGAACACTGAAGCTTTCTTT. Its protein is CASSHDDRGNTEAFF.

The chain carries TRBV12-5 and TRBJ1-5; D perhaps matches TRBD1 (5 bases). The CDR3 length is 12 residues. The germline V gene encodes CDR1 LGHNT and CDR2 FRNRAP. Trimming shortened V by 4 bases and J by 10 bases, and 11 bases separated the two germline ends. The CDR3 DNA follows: TGTGCTAGTGGTTCCGATCAGGGCCCCCAGCATTTT. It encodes CASGSDQGPQHF.

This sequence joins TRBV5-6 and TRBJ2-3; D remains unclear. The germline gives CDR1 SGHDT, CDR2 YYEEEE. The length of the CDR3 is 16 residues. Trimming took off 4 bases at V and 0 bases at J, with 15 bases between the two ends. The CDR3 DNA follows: TGTGCCAGCAGCCCTGAGGTGGTTACTAGCACAGATACGCAGTATTTT. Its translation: CASSPEVVTSTDTQYF.

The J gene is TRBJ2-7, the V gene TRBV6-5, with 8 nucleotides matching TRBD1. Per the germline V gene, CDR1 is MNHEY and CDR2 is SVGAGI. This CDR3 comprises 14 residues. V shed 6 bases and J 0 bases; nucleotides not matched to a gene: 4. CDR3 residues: CASRQGVSSYEQYF. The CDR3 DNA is TGTGCCAGCAGACAGGGGGTGTCCTCCTACGAGCAGTACTTC.

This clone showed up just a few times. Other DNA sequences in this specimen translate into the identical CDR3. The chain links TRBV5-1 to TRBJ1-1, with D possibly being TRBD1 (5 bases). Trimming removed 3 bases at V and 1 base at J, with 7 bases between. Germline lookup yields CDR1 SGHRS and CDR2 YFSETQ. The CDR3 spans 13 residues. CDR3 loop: CASSSQGNTEAFF. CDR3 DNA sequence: TGCGCCAGCAGCTCCCAGGGGAACACTGAAGCTTTCTTT.

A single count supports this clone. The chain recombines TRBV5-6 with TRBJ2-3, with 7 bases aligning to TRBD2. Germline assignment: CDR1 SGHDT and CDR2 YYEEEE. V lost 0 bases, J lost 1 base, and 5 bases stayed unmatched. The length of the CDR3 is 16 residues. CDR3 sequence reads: CASSLVWAGGTDTQYF. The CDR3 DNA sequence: TGTGCCAGCAGCTTGGTATGGGCGGGGGGCACAGATACGCAGTATTTT.

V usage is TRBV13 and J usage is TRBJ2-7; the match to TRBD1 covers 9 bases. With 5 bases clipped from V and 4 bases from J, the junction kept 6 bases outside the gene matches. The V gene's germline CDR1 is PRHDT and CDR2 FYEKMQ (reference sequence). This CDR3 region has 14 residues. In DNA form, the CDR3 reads TGTGCCAGCAGCCATACAGGGGGCGCGTACGAGCAGTACTTC. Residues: CASSHTGGAYEQYF.

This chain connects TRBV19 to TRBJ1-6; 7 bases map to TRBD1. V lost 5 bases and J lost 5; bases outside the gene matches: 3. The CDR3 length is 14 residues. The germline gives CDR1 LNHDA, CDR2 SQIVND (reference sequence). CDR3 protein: CASSEGQHNSPLHF. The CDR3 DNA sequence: TGTGCCAGTAGTGAGGGACAGCATAATTCACCCCTCCACTTT.

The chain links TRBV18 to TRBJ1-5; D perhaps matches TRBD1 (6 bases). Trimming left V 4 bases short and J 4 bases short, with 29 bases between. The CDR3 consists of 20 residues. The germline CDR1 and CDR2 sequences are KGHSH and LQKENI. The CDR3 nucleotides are TGTGCCAGCTCACTCGGCGGGGGCGGAGGTCCAACCCGGAAAAATCAGCCCCAGCATTTT. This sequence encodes CASSLGGGGGPTRKNQPQHF.

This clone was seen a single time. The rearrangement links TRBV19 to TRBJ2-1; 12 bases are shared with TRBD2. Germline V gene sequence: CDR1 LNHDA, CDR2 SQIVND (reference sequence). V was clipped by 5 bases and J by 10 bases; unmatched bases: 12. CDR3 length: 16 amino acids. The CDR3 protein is CASSPSSGRAGGEQFF. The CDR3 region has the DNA TGTGCCAGTAGTCCCTCTAGCGGGAGGGCCGGAGGAGAGCAGTTCTTC.

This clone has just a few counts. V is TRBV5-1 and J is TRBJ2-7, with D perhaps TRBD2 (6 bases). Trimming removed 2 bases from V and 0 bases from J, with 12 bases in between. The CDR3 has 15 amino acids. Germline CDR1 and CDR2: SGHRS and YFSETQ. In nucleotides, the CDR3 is TGCGCCAGCAGCTTTTACGGGGGTAGCTCCTACGAGCAGTACTTC. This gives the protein CASSFYGGSSYEQYF.